These T cell receptor beta chains were read from a single sample in a study of T cells expressing NK-cell markers. TCRdb re-called the 5' RACE reads and catalogs CDR3 proteins one per entry, DNA excluded. The repertoire table contains 550,000 to 600,000 distinct CDR3 sequences. The sample was blood T cells: a sorted CD56 or NKG2C T cell subset, CD4+ or CD8+ T cells, or bulk PBMC T cells (not recorded which). These receptors were collected from a man aged 18 to 30 in good health. The CDR3 runs from the conserved cysteine through the conserved F or W. Each record gives: V gene, CDR3 length, J gene, CDR3 protein.

v_gene: TRBV12-3/TRBV12-4; len: 17; j_gene: TRBJ1-2; CDR3aa: CASITFRDSLRHYGYTF
v_gene: TRBV10-3; len: 14; j_gene: TRBJ2-7; CDR3aa: CAISRDRPIYEQYF
v_gene: TRBV5-1; len: 14; j_gene: TRBJ2-3; CDR3aa: CASSLAPLTDTQYF
v_gene: TRBV20-1; len: 15; j_gene: TRBJ2-3; CDR3aa: CSARPRQGSTDTQYF
v_gene: TRBV5-1; len: 15; j_gene: TRBJ1-1; CDR3aa: CASSRGPGQGTEAFF
v_gene: TRBV4-3; len: 14; j_gene: TRBJ2-7; CDR3aa: CARSSGRIPYEQYF
v_gene: TRBV3-1; len: 14; j_gene: TRBJ2-5; CDR3aa: CASSQLLGQETQYF
v_gene: TRBV20-1; len: 14; j_gene: TRBJ2-2; CDR3aa: CSARPAGPTGELFF
v_gene: TRBV29-1; len: 13; j_gene: TRBJ2-7; CDR3aa: CSVALQRPYEQYF
v_gene: TRBV5-5; len: 15; j_gene: TRBJ2-1; CDR3aa: CASSLSGGTYNEQFF
v_gene: TRBV7-8; len: 14; j_gene: TRBJ2-5; CDR3aa: CASSLMSFGETQYF
v_gene: TRBV12-3/TRBV12-4; len: 15; j_gene: TRBJ1-3; CDR3aa: CASSSGTLEGNTIYF
v_gene: TRBV19; len: 16; j_gene: TRBJ2-7; CDR3aa: CASSSADSSRGNEQYF
v_gene: TRBV20-1; len: 13; j_gene: TRBJ1-2; CDR3aa: CSASNTVSYGYTF
v_gene: TRBV6-2/TRBV6-3; len: 13; j_gene: TRBJ2-5; CDR3aa: CASSGQLRETQYF
v_gene: TRBV28; len: 15; j_gene: TRBJ2-3; CDR3aa: CASSSRVSGADTQYF
v_gene: TRBV24-1; len: 15; j_gene: TRBJ2-5; CDR3aa: CATSAWTDKAETQYF
v_gene: TRBV5-6; len: 15; j_gene: TRBJ2-2; CDR3aa: CASSPAAGGTGELFF
v_gene: TRBV3-1; len: 15; j_gene: TRBJ2-7; CDR3aa: CASSQAASPGGEQYF
v_gene: TRBV6-5; len: 14; j_gene: TRBJ2-5; CDR3aa: CASSSDSRQETQYF
v_gene: TRBV10-1; len: 17; j_gene: TRBJ2-6; CDR3aa: CASSDGREGSGANVLTF
v_gene: TRBV20-1; len: 14; j_gene: TRBJ1-5; CDR3aa: CSASAVFVGQPQHF